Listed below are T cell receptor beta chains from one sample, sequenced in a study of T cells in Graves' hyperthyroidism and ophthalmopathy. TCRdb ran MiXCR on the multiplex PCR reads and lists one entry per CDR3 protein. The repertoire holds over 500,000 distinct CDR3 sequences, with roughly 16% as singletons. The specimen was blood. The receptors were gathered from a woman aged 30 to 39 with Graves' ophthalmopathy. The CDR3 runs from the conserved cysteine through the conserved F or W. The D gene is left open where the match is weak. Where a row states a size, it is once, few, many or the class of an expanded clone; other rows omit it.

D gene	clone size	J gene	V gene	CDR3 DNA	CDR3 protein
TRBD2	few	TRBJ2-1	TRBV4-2	TGTGCCAGCAGCCAAGAGATTGGGCCTAGCGGAGGTTACAATGAGCAGTTCTTC	CASSQEIGPSGGYNEQFF
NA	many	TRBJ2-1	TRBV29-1	TGCAGCGTTGATCAGGCTATCCGTCGGGAGCAGTTCTTC	CSVDQAIRREQFF
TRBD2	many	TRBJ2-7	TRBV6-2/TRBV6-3	TGTGCCAGCAAAACAGCGGGGACCTACGAGCAGTACTTC	CASKTAGTYEQYF
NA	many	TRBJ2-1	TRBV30	TGTGCCTGGCGCGGTAAGGGTAAGACCACCTACAATGAGCAGTTCTTC	CAWRGKGKTTYNEQFF
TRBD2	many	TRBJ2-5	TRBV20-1	TGCAGTGCTAGATTCCCTAGCGGGAGGGGAGAGACCCAGTACTTC	CSARFPSGRGETQYF
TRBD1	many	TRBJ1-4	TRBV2	TGTGCCAGCAGGGGGGACAGGACGACTAATGAAAAACTGTTTTTT	CASRGDRTTNEKLFF
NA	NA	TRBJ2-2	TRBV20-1	TGCAGTGCTAGGGGTGAACAAGCCGGGGAGCTGTTTTTT	CSARGEQAGELFF
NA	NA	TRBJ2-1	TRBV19	TGTGCCAGTACCAAGGATAGGAACAATGAGCAGTTCTTC	CASTKDRNNEQFF
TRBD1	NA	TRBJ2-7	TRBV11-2	TGTGCCAGCAGCCTACTGGGGACAGGGCTCTACGAGCAGTACTTC	CASSLLGTGLYEQYF
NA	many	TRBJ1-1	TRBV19	TGTGCCAGTAAAGAAGGGACCTTCGGTGCAGCTTTCTTT	CASKEGTFGAAFF
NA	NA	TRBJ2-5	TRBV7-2	TGTGCCAGCAGCTTAGCTCAACTACCGGAGACCCAGTACTTC	CASSLAQLPETQYF
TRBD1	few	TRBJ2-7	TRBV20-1	TGCAGTGCTAGAGATCTCGACAGGGTGCAATACTTC	CSARDLDRVQYF
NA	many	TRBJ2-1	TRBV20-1	TGCAGTGCGCCCAAGATGGGGCTAGTAAGCTACAATGAGCAGTTCTTC	CSAPKMGLVSYNEQFF
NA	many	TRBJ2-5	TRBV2	TGTGCCAGCAGTGCACTAACGGCGGTTCAAGAGACCCAGTACTTC	CASSALTAVQETQYF
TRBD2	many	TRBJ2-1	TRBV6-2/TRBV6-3	TGTGCCAGCAGCTCCGGACTAGCGGGTGTCAATGAGCAGTTCTTC	CASSSGLAGVNEQFF
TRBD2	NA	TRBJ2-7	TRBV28	TGTGCCAGCAGTGGGGAGGGACTAGGTTTCTACGAGCAGTACTTC	CASSGEGLGFYEQYF
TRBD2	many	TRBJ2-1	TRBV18	TGTGCCAGCTCACCGGGACTAGCGGCCAACAATGAGCAGTTCTTC	CASSPGLAANNEQFF
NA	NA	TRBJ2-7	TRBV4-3	TGCGCCAGCAGCCAAGATTTGCGCTACGAGCAGTACTTC	CASSQDLRYEQYF
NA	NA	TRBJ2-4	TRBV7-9	TGTGCCAGCAGCTTAACTCCCTCCGGGTCTTTGGGTGCACTAGCCAAAAACATTCAGTACTTC	CASSLTPSGSLGALAKNIQYF
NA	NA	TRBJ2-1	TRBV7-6	TGTGCCAGCAGCTTGGGGGACCGGCGGATGGAGCAGTTCTTC	CASSLGDRRMEQFF
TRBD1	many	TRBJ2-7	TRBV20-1	TGCAGTGCTAGCCCCTCGGACAGGGTTACCTACGAGCAGTACTTC	CSASPSDRVTYEQYF
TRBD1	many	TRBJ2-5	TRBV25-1	TGTGCCAGTACAGGGGGCTCGCCTGAAGAGACCCAGTACTTC	CASTGGSPEETQYF
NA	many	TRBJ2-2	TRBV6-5	TGTGCCAGCAGTTACTCGAGATCAGGGCCAGGGACCGGGGAGCTGTTTTTT	CASSYSRSGPGTGELFF
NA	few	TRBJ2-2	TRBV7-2	TGTGCCACCAGCGTAGACCAGGGTGGCACCGGGGAGCTGTTTTTT	CATSVDQGGTGELFF
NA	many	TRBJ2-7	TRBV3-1	TGTGCCAGCACCGGGAACTCCTACGAGCAGTACTTC	CASTGNSYEQYF
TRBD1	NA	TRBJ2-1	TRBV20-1	TGCAGTGCTGGAGGACAGGGGCGGAGGAGCTCCTACAATGAGCAGTTCTTC	CSAGGQGRRSSYNEQFF
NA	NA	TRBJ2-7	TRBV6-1	TGTGCCAGCTTAACGACAGGGAGGTACGAGCAGTACTTC	CASLTTGRYEQYF